Following are 6 T cell receptor beta chains from one sample sequenced in a study of vaccination and CD4 T cells after COVID-19. The Oncomine TCR Beta short-read assay sequenced DNA from cultured CD4+ T cells. From CD4+ T cells that had been cultured, genomic DNA was extracted. One entry per CDR3 protein, called by TCRdb with MiXCR from the PCR reads. Of 8,500 to 10,000 distinct CDR3 sequences in the sample, 28% were seen once. No antigens are known for them. As to treatment: roughly 11-day PBMC culture with coronavirus spike peptide pools or control peptides (ViraFEST assay). Gathered ahead of the COVID-19 pandemic (2011-2018) were the CD4+ T cells of the unexposed donor. Sequenced: CD4+ T cells from blood, cultured in vitro. The origin of the receptors is a human donor in good health.

This clonotype was counted a few times. This chain uses TRBV7-3 with TRBJ2-7; possible D gene TRBD2, 6 bases. CDR3 length: 13 residues. Trimming left V 4 bases short and J 6 bases short, with 13 bases between. Looked up from germline, CDR1 is SGHTA and CDR2 is FQGTGA. The CDR3 loop is CASSSGLFREQYF. CDR3 bases: TGTGCCAGCAGCTCGGGACTGTTCCGCGAGCAGTACTTC. Together with reference TRBV7-3 and TRBJ2-7, the CDR3 gives the full variable domain: GAGVSQTPSNKVTEKGKYVELRCDPISGHTALYWYRQSLGQGPEFLIYFQGTGAADDSGLPNDRFFAVRPEGSVSTLKIQRTERGDSAVYLCASSSGLFREQYFGPGTRLTVT.

The V call is TRBV5-4, the J call TRBJ1-1, with D tentatively TRBD1 (5 bases). Trimming took off 3 bases at V and 1 base at J, with 10 bases between the two ends. CDR3 length: 14 residues. Germline V gene lookup returns CDR1 SGHNT and CDR2 YYREEE (reference sequence). The CDR3 sequence: CASSWTQGNTEAFF. The CDR3 nucleotides are TGTGCCAGCAGCTGGACGCAGGGGAACACTGAAGCTTTCTTT. The variable domain in full, with the rest retrieved from reference TRBV5-4 and TRBJ1-1, is ETGVTQSPTHLIKTRGQQVTLRCSSQSGHNTVSWYQQALGQGPQFIFQYYREEENGRGNFPPRFSGLQFPNYSSELNVNALELDDSALYLCASSWTQGNTEAFFGQGTRLTVV.

The rearrangement joins TRBV14 to TRBJ2-7; 7 bases are shared with TRBD2. With V trimmed by 1 base and J by 0 bases, 9 bases remained unmatched. The CDR3 is made up of 17 amino acids. From germline, CDR1 is SGHDN and CDR2 FVKESK. The DNA for the CDR3 is TGTGCCAGCAGCCAAGGCTGGGGGGGAAGGATCTCCTACGAGCAGTACTTC. Translated, it gives CASSQGWGGRISYEQYF.

The chain combines TRBV20-1 with TRBJ2-7; TRBD2 aligns across 8 bases. The CDR3 length is 16 residues. The V and J ends lost 3 bases and 7 bases, in that order; junction bases with no gene match: 17. Germline CDR1 and CDR2: DFQATT and SNEGSKA (reference sequence). The CDR3, as DNA: TGCAGTGCTAGCCCGGTGGATAGCGGGATATCGGGGGAGCAGTACTTC. It codes for CSASPVDSGISGEQYF.

The chain recombines TRBV7-9 with TRBJ2-1; 16 nucleotides agree with TRBD2. CDR1 SEHNR and CDR2 FQNEAQ come from the germline V gene (reference sequence). The CDR3 sequence is 17 residues long. Losses at the gene ends were 5 bases for V and 8 bases for J; bases not matched to a gene: 9. CDR3 nucleotides: TGTGCCAGCAGCCTTAGCGGGACTAGCGGGAGGGGGGATGAGCAGTTCTTC. Protein sequence: CASSLSGTSGRGDEQFF.

This clonotype was detected a few times. The rearrangement joins TRBV7-9 to TRBJ2-3; D gene ambiguous. Per germline, CDR1 SEHNR and CDR2 FQNEAQ (reference sequence). V was trimmed by 5 bases and J by 2 bases, leaving 11 bases between them. CDR3 length: 14 amino acids. For the CDR3, the DNA is TGTGCCAGCAGCCCAGGACGGGCCACAGATACGCAGTATTTT. It encodes CASSPGRATDTQYF.